A single sample gave rise to the 5 T cell receptor beta chains below, sequenced in a study of blood T cell repertoires in COVID-19. Assay used: immunoSEQ multiplex PCR; TCRdb lists only in-frame clones, some missing. The top ten hold 20% of the sample, which has around 220,000 clones, less than 90% seen once. The specimen sequenced was peripheral blood. These receptors were taken from a man under 40 with active or convalescent COVID-19.

The rearrangement joins TRBV29-1 to TRBJ1-2, with D tentatively TRBD1 (5 bases). Germline-derived CDR1 and CDR2 are SQVTM and ANQGSEA. V lost 6 bases to trimming and J lost 2 bases, with 19 bases between them. The CDR3 totals 15 residues. The CDR3 spells CSVGEQRGTNYGYTF. The CDR3 DNA reads TGCAGCGTAGGAGAACAAAGGGGTACCAACTATGGCTACACCTTC.

The J gene is TRBJ1-2, the V gene TRBV7-2; TRBD1 matches at 7 bases. The CDR3 is 14 residues long. Trimming took 4 bases from V and 4 from J; bases not matched to a gene: 6. Germline V gene data show CDR1 as SGHTA and CDR2 as FQGNSA. CDR3 sequence reads: CASSSKGQAYGYTF. In nucleotides, the CDR3 is TGTGCCAGCAGCTCCAAAGGACAGGCCTATGGCTACACCTTC. Drawing the rest from reference TRBV7-2 and TRBJ1-2, the complete variable domain is GAGVSQSPSNKVTEKGKDVELRCDPISGHTALYWYRQSLGQGLEFLIYFQGNSAPDKSGLPSDRFSAERTGGSVSTLTIQRTQQEDSAVYLCASSSKGQAYGYTFGSGTRLTVV.

The table lists this clone with a count of one. V and J are TRBV21-1 and TRBJ1-6; TRBD1, the table's D call, was not compared with the DNA. TRBV21-1 corresponds to a pseudogene. This CDR3 has 18 amino acids. The CDR3 DNA reads as TGTGCCAGCAGCAAAGGGGACAGGCAACGTTATAACAATTCACCCCTCCACTTT. Translating gives CASSKGDRQRYNNSPLHF.

The chain links TRBV9 to TRBJ2-1; weak D call: TRBD2 (6 bases). CDR1 SGDLS and CDR2 YYNGEE come from the germline V gene. Trimming removed 3 bases from V and 2 bases from J, with 12 bases in between. The CDR3 contains 15 residues. The CDR3 region has the DNA TGTGCCAGCAGCGGTCGGGAGCCGGCCTACAATGAGCAGTTCTTC. As protein: CASSGREPAYNEQFF.

The chain links TRBV4-3 to TRBJ1-2; tentative D call: TRBD1 (5 bases). Between the trimmed V and J ends, which lost 2 bases and 8 bases, there was a span of 18 bases. CDR1 and CDR2 from the germline V gene are LGHNA and YSLEER. The CDR3 sequence is 15 residues long. The CDR3 region is CASSQIRDSLFGYTF. CDR3 nucleotides: TGCGCCAGCAGCCAAATTCGGGACTCCCTGTTCGGCTACACCTTC.